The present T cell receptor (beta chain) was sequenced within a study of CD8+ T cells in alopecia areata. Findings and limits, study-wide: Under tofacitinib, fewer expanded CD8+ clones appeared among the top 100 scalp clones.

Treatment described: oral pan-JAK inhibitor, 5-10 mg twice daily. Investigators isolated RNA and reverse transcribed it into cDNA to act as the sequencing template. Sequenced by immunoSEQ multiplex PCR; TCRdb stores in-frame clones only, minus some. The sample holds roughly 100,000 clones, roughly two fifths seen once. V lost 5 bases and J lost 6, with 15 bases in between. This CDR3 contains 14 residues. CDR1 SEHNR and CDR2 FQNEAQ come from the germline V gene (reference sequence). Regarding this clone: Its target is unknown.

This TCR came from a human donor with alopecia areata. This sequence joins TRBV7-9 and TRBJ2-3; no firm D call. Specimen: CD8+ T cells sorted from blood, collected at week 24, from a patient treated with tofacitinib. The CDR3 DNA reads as TGTGCCAGCAGCCAAGATTCGAGATTGGATACGCAGTATTTT. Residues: CASSQDSRLDTQYF.